This TCR beta chain was captured in a study of blood T cell repertoires in COVID-19. Whole-study context: PBMCs, B-cell-depleted T cells, or T cells were the source of the cDNA or gDNA that made up the material.

Allocation to cohorts depended on clinical history reported by the participants. The assay was immunoSEQ multiplex PCR, and TCRdb's table has in-frame clones only and misses some. The sample contains approximately 220,000 clones, roughly nine tenths of which appear only once. V dropped 0 bases and J dropped 3 bases, with 6 bases sitting between them. This CDR3 is built from 13 residues. Germline assignment: CDR1 SGDLS and CDR2 YYNGEE. The TCR comes from a young woman with acute COVID-19. The J gene is TRBJ1-1, the V gene TRBV9; perhaps TRBD1 as D (5 bases). Sequenced input: PBMCs or T cells enriched from blood (not recorded which). As DNA, the CDR3 is TGTGCCAGCAGCGTAGAGGGGCACACTGAAGCTTTCTTT. Its translation is CASSVEGHTEAFF.